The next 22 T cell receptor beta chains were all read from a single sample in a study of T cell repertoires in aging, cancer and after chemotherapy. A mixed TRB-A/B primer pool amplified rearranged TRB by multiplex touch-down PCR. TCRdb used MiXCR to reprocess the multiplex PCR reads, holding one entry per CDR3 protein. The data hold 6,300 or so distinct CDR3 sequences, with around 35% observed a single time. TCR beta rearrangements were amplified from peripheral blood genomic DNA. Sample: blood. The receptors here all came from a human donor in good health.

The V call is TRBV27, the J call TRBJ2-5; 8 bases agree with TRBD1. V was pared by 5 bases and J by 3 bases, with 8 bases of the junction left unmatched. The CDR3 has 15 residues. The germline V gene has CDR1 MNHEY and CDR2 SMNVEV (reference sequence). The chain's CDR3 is CASSTTGGREETQYF. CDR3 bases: TGTGCCAGCAGTACTACAGGGGGGCGGGAAGAGACCCAGTACTTC.

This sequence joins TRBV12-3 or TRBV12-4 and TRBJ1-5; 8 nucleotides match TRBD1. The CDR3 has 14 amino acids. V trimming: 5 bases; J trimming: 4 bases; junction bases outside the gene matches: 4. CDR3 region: CASSPGQGNQPQHF. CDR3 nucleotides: TGTGCCAGCAGTCCAGGACAGGGTAATCAGCCCCAGCATTTT.

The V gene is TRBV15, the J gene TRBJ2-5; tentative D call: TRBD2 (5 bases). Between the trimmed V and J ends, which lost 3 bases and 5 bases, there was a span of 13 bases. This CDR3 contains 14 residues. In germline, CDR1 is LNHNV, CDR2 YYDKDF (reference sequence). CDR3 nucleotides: TGTGCCACCAGCAGGGAACTAGTAACTGAGACCCAGTACTTC. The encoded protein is CATSRELVTETQYF.

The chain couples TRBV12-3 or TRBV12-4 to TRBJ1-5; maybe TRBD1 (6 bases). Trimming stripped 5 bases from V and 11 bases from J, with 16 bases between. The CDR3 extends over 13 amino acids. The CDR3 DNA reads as TGTGCCAGCAGTGGAGGGGGGCGCGAAGCCCAGCATTTT. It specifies CASSGGGREAQHF.

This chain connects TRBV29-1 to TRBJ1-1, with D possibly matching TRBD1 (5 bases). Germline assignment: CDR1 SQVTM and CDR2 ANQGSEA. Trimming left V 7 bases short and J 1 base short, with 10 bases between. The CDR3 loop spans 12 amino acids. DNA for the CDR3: TGCAGCGCCCGTACAGGGAACACTGAAGCTTTCTTT. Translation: CSARTGNTEAFF. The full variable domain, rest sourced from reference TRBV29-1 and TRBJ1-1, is SAVISQKPSRDICQRGTSLTIQCQVDSQVTMMFWYRQQPGQSLTLIATANQGSEATYESGFVIDKFPISRPNLTFSTLTVSNMSPEDSSIYLCSARTGNTEAFFGQGTRLTVV.

CDR3 residues: CASSLISGANVLTF. The CDR3 nucleotides read TGTGCCAGCAGCTTGATCTCTGGGGCCAACGTCCTGACTTTC. This chain links TRBV5-6 with TRBJ2-6; D call uncertain. The length of the CDR3 is 14 residues. V lost 1 base and J 0 bases, leaving 2 bases between the germline ends. Germline V gives CDR1 SGHDT, CDR2 YYEEEE. Filled out from reference TRBV5-6 and TRBJ2-6, the complete variable domain reads DAGVTQSPTHLIKTRGQQVTLRCSPKSGHDTVSWYQQALGQGPQFIFQYYEEEERQRGNFPDRFSGHQFPNYSSELNVNALLLGDSALYLCASSLISGANVLTFGAGSRLTVL.

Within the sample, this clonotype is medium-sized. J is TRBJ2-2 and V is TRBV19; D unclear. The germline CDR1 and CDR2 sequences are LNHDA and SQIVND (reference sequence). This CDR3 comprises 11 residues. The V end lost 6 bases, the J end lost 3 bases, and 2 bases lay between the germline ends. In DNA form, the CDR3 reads TGTGCCAGTAGGTACACCGGGGAGCTGTTTTTT. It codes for CASRYTGELFF.

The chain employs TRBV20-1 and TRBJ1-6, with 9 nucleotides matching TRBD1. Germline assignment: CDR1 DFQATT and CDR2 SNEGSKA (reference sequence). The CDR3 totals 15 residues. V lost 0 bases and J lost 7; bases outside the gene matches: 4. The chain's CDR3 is CSARETGGWNSPLHF. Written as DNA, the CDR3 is TGCAGTGCTAGAGAGACAGGGGGGTGGAATTCACCCCTCCACTTT.

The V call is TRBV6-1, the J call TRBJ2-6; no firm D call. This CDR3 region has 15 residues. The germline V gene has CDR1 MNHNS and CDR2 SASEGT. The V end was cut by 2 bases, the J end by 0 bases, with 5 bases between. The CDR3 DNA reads TGTGCCAGCAGTGAAATACCCTCTGGGGCCAACGTCCTGACTTTC. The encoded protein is CASSEIPSGANVLTF.

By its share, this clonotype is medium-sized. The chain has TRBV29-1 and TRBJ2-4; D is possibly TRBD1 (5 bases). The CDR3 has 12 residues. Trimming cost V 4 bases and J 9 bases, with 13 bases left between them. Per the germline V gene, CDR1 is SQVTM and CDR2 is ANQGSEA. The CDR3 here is CSVVQGGGIQYF. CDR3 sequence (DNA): TGCAGCGTTGTCCAGGGTGGCGGCATTCAGTACTTC.

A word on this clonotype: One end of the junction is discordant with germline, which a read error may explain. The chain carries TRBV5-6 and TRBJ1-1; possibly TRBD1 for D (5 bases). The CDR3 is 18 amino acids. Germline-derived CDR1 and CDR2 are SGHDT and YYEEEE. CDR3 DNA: TGCGCCAGCAACCAAAACCCAACCTCAGGGTCTTATGGCACTGAAGCTTTCTTT. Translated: CASNQNPTSGSYGTEAFF.

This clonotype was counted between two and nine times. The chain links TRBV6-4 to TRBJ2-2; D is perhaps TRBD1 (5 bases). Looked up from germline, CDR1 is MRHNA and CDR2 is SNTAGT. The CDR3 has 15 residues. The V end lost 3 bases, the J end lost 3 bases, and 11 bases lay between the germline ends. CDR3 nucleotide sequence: TGTGCCAGCAGTGAAGGCAGGGCTGACACCGGGGAGCTGTTTTTT. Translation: CASSEGRADTGELFF.

The CDR3 DNA follows: TGTGCCAGTCGAACCGCGACAGGGCGTAATCAGCCCCAGCATTTT. It translates to CASRTATGRNQPQHF. V and J are TRBV19 and TRBJ1-5, with 7 positions matching TRBD1. V shed 8 bases, J shed 4 bases, and the junction held 11 bases outside the gene matches. Germline CDR1 reads LNHDA; CDR2 reads SQIVND (reference sequence). This CDR3 is built from 15 residues.

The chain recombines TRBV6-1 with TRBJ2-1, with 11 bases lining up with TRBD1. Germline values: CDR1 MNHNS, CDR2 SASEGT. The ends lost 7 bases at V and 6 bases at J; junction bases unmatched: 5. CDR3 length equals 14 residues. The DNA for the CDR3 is TGTGCCAGCAAGGGGACAGGGGGAGTCAATGAGCAGTTCTTC. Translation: CASKGTGGVNEQFF.

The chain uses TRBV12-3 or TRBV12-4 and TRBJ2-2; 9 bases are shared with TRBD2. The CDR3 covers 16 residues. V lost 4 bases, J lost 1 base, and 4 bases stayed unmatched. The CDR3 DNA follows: TGTGCCAGCAGTTCTGGAGCGGGGGGGAACACCGGGGAGCTGTTTTTT. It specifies CASSSGAGGNTGELFF.

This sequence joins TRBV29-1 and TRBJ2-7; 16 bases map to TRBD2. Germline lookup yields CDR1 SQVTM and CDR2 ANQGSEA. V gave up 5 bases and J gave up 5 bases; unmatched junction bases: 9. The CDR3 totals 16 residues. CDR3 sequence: CSVPGTSGRAGNEQYF. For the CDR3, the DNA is TGCAGCGTTCCCGGGACTAGCGGGAGGGCCGGTAACGAGCAGTACTTC.

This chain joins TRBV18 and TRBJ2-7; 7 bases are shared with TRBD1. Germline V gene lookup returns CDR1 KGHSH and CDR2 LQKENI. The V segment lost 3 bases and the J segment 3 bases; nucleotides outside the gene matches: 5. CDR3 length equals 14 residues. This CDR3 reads CASSPERQGYEQYF. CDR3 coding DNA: TGTGCCAGCTCACCGGAGAGACAGGGCTACGAGCAGTACTTC. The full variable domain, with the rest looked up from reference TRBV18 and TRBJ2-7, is NAGVMQNPRHLVRRRGQEARLRCSPMKGHSHVYWYRQLPEEGLKFMVYLQKENIIDESGMPKERFSAEFPKEGPSILRIQQVVRGDSAAYFCASSPERQGYEQYFGPGTRLTVT.

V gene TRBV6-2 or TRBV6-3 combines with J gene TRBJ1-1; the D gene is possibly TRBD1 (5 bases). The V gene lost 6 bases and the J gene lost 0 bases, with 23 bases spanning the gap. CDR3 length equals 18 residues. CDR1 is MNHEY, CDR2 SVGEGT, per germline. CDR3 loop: CASRHASEGSGMNTEAFF. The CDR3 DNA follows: TGTGCCAGCAGGCACGCCTCCGAGGGGTCCGGGATGAACACTGAAGCTTTCTTT.

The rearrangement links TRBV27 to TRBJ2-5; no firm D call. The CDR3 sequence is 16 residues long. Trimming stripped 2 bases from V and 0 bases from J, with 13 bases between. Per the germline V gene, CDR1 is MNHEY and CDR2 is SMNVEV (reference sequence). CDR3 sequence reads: CASSLLPDSDQETQYF. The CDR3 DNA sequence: TGTGCCAGCAGTTTACTCCCCGACTCCGACCAAGAGACCCAGTACTTC.

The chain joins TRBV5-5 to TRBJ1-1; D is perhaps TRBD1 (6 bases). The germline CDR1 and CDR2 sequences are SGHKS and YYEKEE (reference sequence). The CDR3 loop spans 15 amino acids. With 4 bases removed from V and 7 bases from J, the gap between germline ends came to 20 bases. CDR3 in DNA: TGTGCCAGCAGCCTTAAACGACAGGTAGTTAATGAAGCTTTCTTT. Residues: CASSLKRQVVNEAFF.

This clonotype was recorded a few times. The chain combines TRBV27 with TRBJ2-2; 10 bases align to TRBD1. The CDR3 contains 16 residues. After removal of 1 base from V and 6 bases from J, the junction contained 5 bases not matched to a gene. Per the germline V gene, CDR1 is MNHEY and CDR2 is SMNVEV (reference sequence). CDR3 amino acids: CASSLWGTGAAGELFF. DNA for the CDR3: TGTGCCAGCAGTTTATGGGGGACAGGGGCCGCCGGGGAGCTGTTTTTT.

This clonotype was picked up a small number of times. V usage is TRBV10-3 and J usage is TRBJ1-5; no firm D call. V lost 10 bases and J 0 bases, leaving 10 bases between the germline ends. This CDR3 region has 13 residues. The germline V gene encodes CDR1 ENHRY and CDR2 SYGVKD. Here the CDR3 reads CATKDGSNQPQHF. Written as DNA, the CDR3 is TGTGCCACCAAGGACGGTAGCAATCAGCCCCAGCATTTT.